Sequencing of this T cell receptor beta chain was carried out in a study of blood T cell repertoires in COVID-19. This table comes from immunoSEQ multiplex PCR, and its TCRdb copy is limited to in-frame clones, with some not included. This sample has 380,000 or so clones, with roughly 88% found just once. The clonotype originates from a woman between 40 and 55 years old with acute COVID-19. Material: PBMCs or T cells enriched from blood (not recorded which).

In DNA form, the CDR3 reads TGCGCCAGCAGCTCACGACAGCCGGGGACCCAGTACTTC. Residues: CASSSRQPGTQYF. The gene calls are TRBV5-1 and TRBJ2-5; perhaps TRBD1 as D (5 bases). The CDR3 consists of 13 residues. The germline CDR1 and CDR2 sequences are SGHRS and YFSETQ. Trimming pared 3 bases from V and 7 bases from J, leaving 13 bases between.